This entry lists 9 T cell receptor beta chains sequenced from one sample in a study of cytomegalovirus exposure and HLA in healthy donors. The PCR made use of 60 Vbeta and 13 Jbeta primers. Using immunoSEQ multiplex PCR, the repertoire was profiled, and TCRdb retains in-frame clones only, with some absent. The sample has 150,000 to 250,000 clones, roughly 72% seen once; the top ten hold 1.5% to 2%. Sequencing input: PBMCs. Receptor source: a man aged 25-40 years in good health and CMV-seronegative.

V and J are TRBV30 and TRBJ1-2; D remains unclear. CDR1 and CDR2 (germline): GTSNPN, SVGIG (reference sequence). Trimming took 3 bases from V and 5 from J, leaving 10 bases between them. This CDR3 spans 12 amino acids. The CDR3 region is CAWSPDTYGYTF. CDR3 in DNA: TGTGCCTGGAGCCCCGACACGTATGGCTACACCTTC.

The CDR3: CASSTGDRATEAFF. CDR3 bases: TGTGCCAGCTCAACGGGGGACAGGGCCACTGAAGCTTTCTTT. The chain carries TRBV18 and TRBJ1-1; TRBD1 aligns across 9 bases. The CDR3 contains 14 residues. The germline V gene encodes CDR1 KGHSH and CDR2 LQKENI. Germline trimming cut 5 bases from V and 4 bases from J; bases unmatched to any gene: 5.

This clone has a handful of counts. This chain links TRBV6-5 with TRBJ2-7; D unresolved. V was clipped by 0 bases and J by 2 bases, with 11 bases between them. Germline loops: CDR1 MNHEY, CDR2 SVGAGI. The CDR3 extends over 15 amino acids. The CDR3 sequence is CASSYSGQFTYEQYF. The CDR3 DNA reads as TGTGCCAGCAGTTACTCTGGGCAGTTTACCTACGAGCAGTACTTC.

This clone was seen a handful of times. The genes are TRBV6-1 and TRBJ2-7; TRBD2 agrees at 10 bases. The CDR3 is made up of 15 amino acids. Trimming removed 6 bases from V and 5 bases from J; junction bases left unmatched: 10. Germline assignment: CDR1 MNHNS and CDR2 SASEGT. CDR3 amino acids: CASRDGTSDLDEQYF. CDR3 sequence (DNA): TGTGCCAGCAGGGATGGGACTAGCGATTTGGACGAGCAGTACTTC.

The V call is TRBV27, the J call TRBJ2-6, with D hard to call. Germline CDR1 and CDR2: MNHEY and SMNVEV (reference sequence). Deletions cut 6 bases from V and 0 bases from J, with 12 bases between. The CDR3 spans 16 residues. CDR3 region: CASSPSRYSGANVLTF. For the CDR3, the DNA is TGTGCCAGCAGCCCTTCGCGGTACTCTGGGGCCAACGTCCTGACTTTC.

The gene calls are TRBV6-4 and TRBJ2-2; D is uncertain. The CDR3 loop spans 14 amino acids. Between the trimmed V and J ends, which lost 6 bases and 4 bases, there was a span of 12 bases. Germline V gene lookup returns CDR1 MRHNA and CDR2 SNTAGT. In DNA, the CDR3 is TGTGCCAGCAGAAACACCGATCGCACCGGGGAGCTGTTTTTT. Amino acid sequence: CASRNTDRTGELFF.

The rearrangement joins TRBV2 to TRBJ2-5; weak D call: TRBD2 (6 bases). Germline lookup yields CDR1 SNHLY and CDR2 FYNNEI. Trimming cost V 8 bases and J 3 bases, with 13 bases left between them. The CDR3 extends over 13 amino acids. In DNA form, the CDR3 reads TGTGCCAGCGGGCTAGCGTTAAAAGAGACCCAGTACTTC. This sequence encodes CASGLALKETQYF.

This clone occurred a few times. The CDR3 loop is CASSLGQGHYEQYF. CDR3 coding DNA: TGTGCCAGCAGCTTGGGACAGGGTCACTACGAGCAGTACTTC. The chain couples TRBV11-2 to TRBJ2-7, with 9 bases lining up with TRBD1. This CDR3 region has 14 residues. With V trimmed by 3 bases and J by 3 bases, 3 bases remained unmatched. CDR1 is SGHAT, CDR2 FQNNGV, per germline. Based on the CDR3 plus reference TRBV11-2 and TRBJ2-7, the full variable domain is EAGVAQSPRYKIIEKRQSVAFWCNPISGHATLYWYQQILGQGPKLLIQFQNNGVVDDSQLPKDRFSAERLKGVDSTLKIQPAKLEDSAVYLCASSLGQGHYEQYFGPGTRLTVT.

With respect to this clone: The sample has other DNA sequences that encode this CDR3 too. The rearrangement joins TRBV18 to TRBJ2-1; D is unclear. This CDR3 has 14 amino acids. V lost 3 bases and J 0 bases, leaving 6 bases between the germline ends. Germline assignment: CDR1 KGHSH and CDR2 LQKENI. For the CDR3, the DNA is TGTGCCAGCTCACCTCCGAGCTCCTACAATGAGCAGTTCTTC. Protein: CASSPPSSYNEQFF.